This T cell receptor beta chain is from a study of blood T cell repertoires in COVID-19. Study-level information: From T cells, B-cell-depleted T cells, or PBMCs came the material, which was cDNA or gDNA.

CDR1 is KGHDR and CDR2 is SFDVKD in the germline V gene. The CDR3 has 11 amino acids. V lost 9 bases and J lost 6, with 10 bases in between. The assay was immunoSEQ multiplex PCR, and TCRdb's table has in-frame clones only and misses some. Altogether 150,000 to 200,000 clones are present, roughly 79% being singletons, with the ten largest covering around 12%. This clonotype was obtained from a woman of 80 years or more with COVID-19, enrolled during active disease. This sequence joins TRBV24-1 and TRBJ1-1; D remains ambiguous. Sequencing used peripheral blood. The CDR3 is CATAYGAEAFF. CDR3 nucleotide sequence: TGTGCCACCGCCTACGGGGCTGAAGCTTTCTTT.